The 31 T cell receptor beta chains presented below share a single source sample, sequenced in a study of shared clonotypes between healthy human individuals. Sequencing used immunoSEQ multiplex PCR; TCRdb keeps in-frame clones, though not all of them. The sample contains approximately 2,300,000 clones, around 90% of which appear only once. Sequenced input: naive CD4+ T cells from PBMCs. Subset in this sample: CD45RA+ positively selected. The receptors stem from a man between 18 and 29 years old in good health. Some clones in this sample may be carry-over from other donors' samples.

The V call is TRBV5-1, the J call TRBJ2-5, with D maybe TRBD2 (5 bases). This CDR3 has 14 residues. Trimming removed 4 bases from V and 3 bases from J, with 13 bases in between. Germline CDR1 is SGHRS and CDR2 is YFSETQ. The CDR3 is CASSRGGREETQYF. In DNA form, the CDR3 reads TGCGCCAGCAGCCGGGGTGGTAGGGAAGAGACCCAGTACTTC.

CDR3 sequence (DNA): TGTGCCAGCAGCTTGGGTCCGGGAAACACCATATATTTT. Amino acid sequence: CASSLGPGNTIYF. The chain is built from TRBV5-6 and TRBJ1-3; D gene unclear. The V and J ends lost 0 bases and 4 bases respectively, with 5 bases between them. CDR3 length: 13 residues. Germline lookup yields CDR1 SGHDT and CDR2 YYEEEE.

The chain links TRBV15 to TRBJ1-2, with D possibly TRBD1 on 5 matching bases. Germline values: CDR1 LNHNV, CDR2 YYDKDF (reference sequence). The germline V and J ends were trimmed by 0 bases and 6 bases, with 14 bases remaining between them. The CDR3 is 15 residues long. The CDR3, as DNA: TGTGCCACCAGCAGAGATCGAGGGGTAGGGCATGGCTACACCTTC. It is translated as CATSRDRGVGHGYTF.

This clone has just one count. The chain links TRBV7-2 to TRBJ1-3, with D perhaps matching TRBD1 (5 bases). Trimming removed 5 bases from V and 1 base from J, with 15 bases in between. The CDR3 runs to 16 residues. Per germline, CDR1 SGHTA and CDR2 FQGNSA. The CDR3 DNA reads as TGTGCCAGCAGCGCCATCGGGACGCTTTCTGGAAACACCATATATTTT. It encodes CASSAIGTLSGNTIYF.

The V call is TRBV7-9, the J call TRBJ2-2, with 8 bases aligning to TRBD2. V shed 5 bases, J shed 0 bases, and the junction held 5 bases outside the gene matches. The CDR3 is 16 residues long. Per the germline V gene, CDR1 is SEHNR and CDR2 is FQNEAQ (reference sequence). The CDR3 sequence: CASSRVAGTNTGELFF. CDR3 coding DNA: TGTGCCAGCAGCCGTGTAGCGGGGACGAACACCGGGGAGCTGTTTTTT.

V usage is TRBV14 and J usage is TRBJ2-3; D not resolved. The CDR3 extends over 13 amino acids. The germline CDR1 and CDR2 sequences are SGHDN and FVKESK. V lost 4 bases and J 2 bases, leaving 7 bases between the germline ends. CDR3 sequence (DNA): TGTGCCAGCAGCCTCGACTTCACAGATACGCAGTATTTT. Translating gives CASSLDFTDTQYF.

This clone was recorded once. The CDR3 loop is CASSQDLPQGAFF. CDR3 bases: TGTGCCAGCAGCCAGGACCTGCCCCAGGGAGCTTTCTTT. The V call is TRBV4-2, the J call TRBJ1-1; D is perhaps TRBD1 (5 bases). Trimming took 3 bases from V and 10 from J, leaving 15 bases between them. This CDR3 spans 13 amino acids. Germline CDR1 reads LGHNA; CDR2 reads YNFKEQ.

This chain connects TRBV5-4 to TRBJ1-6; D is uncertain. CDR3 length: 13 residues. V gave up 0 bases and J gave up 10 bases, with 8 bases separating them. Germline V gene data show CDR1 as SGHNT and CDR2 as YYREEE (reference sequence). CDR3 sequence reads: CASSLDSSSPLHF. CDR3 DNA: TGTGCCAGCAGCTTGGACTCCTCCTCACCCCTCCACTTT. The complete variable domain, with remaining parts taken from reference TRBV5-4 and TRBJ1-6, reads ETGVTQSPTHLIKTRGQQVTLRCSSQSGHNTVSWYQQALGQGPQFIFQYYREEENGRGNFPPRFSGLQFPNYSSELNVNALELDDSALYLCASSLDSSSPLHFGNGTRLTVT.

The chain combines TRBV28 with TRBJ2-1; TRBD2 agrees at 13 bases. V trimming: 7 bases; J trimming: 5 bases; junction bases outside the gene matches: 8. This CDR3 region has 16 residues. CDR1 is MDHEN and CDR2 is SYDVKM in the germline V gene. CDR3: CASKQLGTSGNNEQFF. The CDR3 region has the DNA TGTGCCAGCAAGCAGCTCGGGACTAGCGGGAACAATGAGCAGTTCTTC.

The V call is TRBV11-1, the J call TRBJ1-2; D is perhaps TRBD1 (5 bases). Between the trimmed V and J ends, which lost 1 base and 7 bases, there was a span of 7 bases. The CDR3 is made up of 12 amino acids. Germline V gene lookup returns CDR1 SGHAT and CDR2 FQDESV (reference sequence). CDR3 protein: CASSLGQLGYTF. CDR3 sequence (DNA): TGTGCCAGCAGCTTAGGACAGCTTGGCTACACCTTC.

This chain joins TRBV6-5 and TRBJ2-7; TRBD1 matches at 8 bases. After removal of 6 bases from V and 5 bases from J, the junction contained 12 bases not matched to a gene. The CDR3 loop spans 15 amino acids. Germline V gene lookup returns CDR1 MNHEY and CDR2 SVGAGI. CDR3 sequence reads: CASSPRTGSDNEQYF. CDR3 sequence (DNA): TGTGCCAGCAGCCCCCGGACAGGGTCGGACAACGAGCAGTACTTC.

The chain links TRBV5-8 to TRBJ2-3, with D uncertain. Trimming pared 4 bases from V and 3 bases from J, leaving 12 bases between. The CDR3 has 14 residues. CDR1 SGHTS and CDR2 YDEGEE come from the germline V gene. This CDR3 reads CASSPLMGTDTQYF. CDR3 sequence (DNA): TGTGCCAGCAGCCCCCTGATGGGAACAGATACGCAGTATTTT.

The CDR3: CASSFLGTAKETQYF. Written as DNA, the CDR3 is TGTGCCAGCAGTTTTTTGGGGACAGCCAAAGAGACCCAGTACTTC. The chain recombines TRBV28 with TRBJ2-5; TRBD1 matches at 7 bases. The CDR3 spans 15 residues. The V gene's germline CDR1 is MDHEN and CDR2 SYDVKM. The ends lost 3 bases at V and 3 bases at J; junction bases unmatched: 7. The complete variable domain, with remaining parts taken from reference TRBV28 and TRBJ2-5, reads DVKVTQSSRYLVKRTGEKVFLECVQDMDHENMFWYRQDPGLGLRLIYFSYDVKMKEKGDIPEGYSVSREKKERFSLILESASTNQTSMYLCASSFLGTAKETQYFGPGTRLLVL.

The chain couples TRBV7-2 to TRBJ1-3; 9 positions match TRBD1. The V segment lost 6 bases and the J segment 0 bases; nucleotides outside the gene matches: 6. Germline CDR1 is SGHTA and CDR2 is FQGNSA. This CDR3 spans 16 amino acids. The DNA of the CDR3 is TGTGCCAGCAGGGCCGGGACAGGGTTCTCTGGAAACACCATATATTTT. This codes for CASRAGTGFSGNTIYF. The full variable domain, completed using reference TRBV7-2 and TRBJ1-3, is GAGVSQSPSNKVTEKGKDVELRCDPISGHTALYWYRQSLGQGLEFLIYFQGNSAPDKSGLPSDRFSAERTGGSVSTLTIQRTQQEDSAVYLCASRAGTGFSGNTIYFGEGSWLTVV.

The rearrangement links TRBV19 to TRBJ1-2; possibly TRBD1 for D (5 bases). CDR3 size: 12 residues. V lost 6 bases to trimming and J lost 8 bases, with 13 bases between them. Germline V gene lookup returns CDR1 LNHDA and CDR2 SQIVND (reference sequence). The CDR3, as DNA: TGTGCCAGTAGATCCCAGGGCATCGGCTACACCTTC. It is translated as CASRSQGIGYTF.

V is TRBV30 and J is TRBJ2-6; TRBD2 aligns across 8 bases. The CDR3 is 18 amino acids. Germline V CDR1 and CDR2: GTSNPN, SVGIG (reference sequence). Unmatched junction bases numbered 8, after V lost 0 bases and J lost 1 base. The DNA of the CDR3 is TGTGCCTGGAGTGTACGGAGTAGCGGGGAATCTGGGGCCAACGTCCTGACTTTC. It specifies CAWSVRSSGESGANVLTF.

This clone was observed once. The rearrangement links TRBV14 to TRBJ2-7; the D is unclear. The ends were cut back, 1 base at V and 2 bases at J, with 3 bases in the middle. Germline V gives CDR1 SGHDN, CDR2 FVKESK. The CDR3 spans 12 residues. CDR3 protein: CASSQVPYEQYF. The CDR3 DNA sequence: TGTGCCAGCAGCCAAGTCCCCTACGAGCAGTACTTC.

In DNA form, the CDR3 reads TGCGCCAGCAGGCGACTAGCGGGGCCCGTTTACAATGAGCAGTTCTTC. Protein: CASRRLAGPVYNEQFF. The chain links TRBV5-1 to TRBJ2-1; TRBD2 matches 11 bases. Germline loops: CDR1 SGHRS, CDR2 YFSETQ. The V segment lost 5 bases and the J segment 4 bases; nucleotides outside the gene matches: 8. This CDR3 contains 16 residues.

This rearrangement joins TRBV28 to TRBJ1-4, with 7 nucleotides matching TRBD1. V lost 10 bases to trimming and J lost 7 bases; unmatched junction nucleotides: 12. The germline CDR1 and CDR2 sequences are MDHEN and SYDVKM. This CDR3 is 14 amino acids long. This CDR3 is CATGQPLGGEKLFF. The CDR3 DNA reads as TGTGCCACGGGACAGCCCCTAGGCGGTGAAAAACTGTTTTTT.

This chain joins TRBV7-2 and TRBJ2-7, with 8 bases fitting TRBD1. Trimming at V came to 0 bases and at J to 2 bases, leaving 0 bases not matched to a gene. CDR3 size: 14 residues. Germline lookup yields CDR1 SGHTA and CDR2 FQGNSA. CDR3 loop: CASSLATGAYEQYF. In DNA form, the CDR3 reads TGTGCCAGCAGCTTAGCGACAGGGGCCTACGAGCAGTACTTC. The full variable domain, rest sourced from reference TRBV7-2 and TRBJ2-7, is GAGVSQSPSNKVTEKGKDVELRCDPISGHTALYWYRQSLGQGLEFLIYFQGNSAPDKSGLPSDRFSAERTGGSVSTLTIQRTQQEDSAVYLCASSLATGAYEQYFGPGTRLTVT.

This CDR3 reads CASRGTSNHEQFF. CDR3 DNA: TGTGCCAGCAGGGGGACTAGCAACCATGAGCAGTTCTTC. V and J are TRBV7-9 and TRBJ2-1; 9 bases match TRBD2. Germline trimming cut 6 bases from V and 8 bases from J; bases unmatched to any gene: 5. The germline gives CDR1 SEHNR, CDR2 FQNEAQ (reference sequence). This CDR3 contains 13 residues.

V gene TRBV28 combines with J gene TRBJ1-1; D uncertain. Trimming pared 7 bases from V and 8 bases from J, leaving 11 bases between. The CDR3 length is 11 residues. Germline V CDR1 and CDR2: MDHEN, SYDVKM. The CDR3 reads CASTLTTEAFF. In DNA form, the CDR3 reads TGTGCCAGCACCCTGACGACCGAAGCTTTCTTT. Together with reference TRBV28 and TRBJ1-1, the CDR3 gives the full variable domain: DVKVTQSSRYLVKRTGEKVFLECVQDMDHENMFWYRQDPGLGLRLIYFSYDVKMKEKGDIPEGYSVSREKKERFSLILESASTNQTSMYLCASTLTTEAFFGQGTRLTVV.

This chain uses TRBV9 with TRBJ2-5; 11 bases agree with TRBD2. Germline CDR1 SGDLS, CDR2 YYNGEE. The J segment lost 5 bases and the V segment lost 2 bases, leaving 5 bases of the junction unmatched. The CDR3 is 15 residues long. CDR3 in amino acids: CASSVQLAGAETQYF. The DNA for the CDR3 is TGTGCCAGCAGCGTTCAACTAGCGGGGGCTGAGACCCAGTACTTC.

This chain connects TRBV28 to TRBJ2-7, with 9 bases aligning to TRBD1. CDR1 and CDR2 from the germline V gene are MDHEN and SYDVKM. The CDR3 extends over 15 amino acids. The ends lost 6 bases at V and 2 bases at J; junction bases unmatched: 8. The CDR3: CASSPDRGRTYEQYF. The CDR3 DNA reads TGTGCCAGCAGCCCTGACAGGGGGAGGACCTACGAGCAGTACTTC. Variable domain in full (rest from reference TRBV28 and TRBJ2-7): DVKVTQSSRYLVKRTGEKVFLECVQDMDHENMFWYRQDPGLGLRLIYFSYDVKMKEKGDIPEGYSVSREKKERFSLILESASTNQTSMYLCASSPDRGRTYEQYFGPGTRLTVT.

This clone was seen only a few times. The V call is TRBV5-1, the J call TRBJ1-1; D call uncertain. Germline loops: CDR1 SGHRS, CDR2 YFSETQ. The length of the CDR3 is 15 residues. The V and J ends lost 4 bases and 1 base respectively, with 14 bases between them. CDR3 nucleotides: TGCGCCAGCAGCAAAGGACCGGTGTCGAACACTGAAGCTTTCTTT. This gives the protein CASSKGPVSNTEAFF.

The chain uses TRBV28 and TRBJ1-4; perhaps TRBD1 as D (5 bases). The CDR3 extends over 15 amino acids. Trimming shortened V by 2 bases and J by 4 bases, and 11 bases separated the two germline ends. Germline lookup yields CDR1 MDHEN and CDR2 SYDVKM. For the CDR3, the DNA is TGTGCCAGCAGTTTAAGGGGCGCCGGTAATGAAAAACTGTTTTTT. It encodes CASSLRGAGNEKLFF. The full variable domain, completed using reference TRBV28 and TRBJ1-4, is DVKVTQSSRYLVKRTGEKVFLECVQDMDHENMFWYRQDPGLGLRLIYFSYDVKMKEKGDIPEGYSVSREKKERFSLILESASTNQTSMYLCASSLRGAGNEKLFFGSGTQLSVL.

The gene calls are TRBV12-5 and TRBJ2-5; tentatively, D is TRBD1 (6 bases). Per germline, CDR1 LGHNT and CDR2 FRNRAP. With 5 bases removed from V and 5 bases from J, the gap between germline ends came to 12 bases. The CDR3 consists of 13 residues. As DNA, the CDR3 is TGTGCTAGTGGTGGTACAGGGTTGGAGACCCAGTACTTC. As protein: CASGGTGLETQYF.

The chain combines TRBV11-2 with TRBJ2-2, with TRBD2 matching 15 bases. Germline values: CDR1 SGHAT, CDR2 FQNNGV. This CDR3 comprises 19 residues. The V segment lost 2 bases and the J segment 1 base; nucleotides outside the gene matches: 5. This CDR3 reads CASSLRTSGRGKNTGELFF. The CDR3 DNA is TGTGCCAGCAGCTTACGGACTAGCGGGAGGGGGAAGAACACCGGGGAGCTGTTTTTT. The full variable domain, its missing parts supplied by reference TRBV11-2 and TRBJ2-2, is EAGVAQSPRYKIIEKRQSVAFWCNPISGHATLYWYQQILGQGPKLLIQFQNNGVVDDSQLPKDRFSAERLKGVDSTLKIQPAKLEDSAVYLCASSLRTSGRGKNTGELFFGEGSRLTVL.

This clone showed up just a few times. The V and J genes are TRBV30 and TRBJ1-1; the D is unclear. Trimming shortened V by 5 bases and J by 3 bases, and 16 bases separated the two germline ends. The CDR3 is 14 amino acids. Germline-derived CDR1 and CDR2 are GTSNPN and SVGIG (reference sequence). In nucleotides, the CDR3 is TGTGCCTGGGGAGGGTTCGAAGGCGACACTGAAGCTTTCTTT. This sequence encodes CAWGGFEGDTEAFF.

The J gene is TRBJ2-3, the V gene TRBV7-6; 9 nucleotides agree with TRBD2. V was pared by 5 bases and J by 0 bases, with 3 bases of the junction left unmatched. The CDR3 totals 15 residues. Germline assignment: CDR1 SGHVS and CDR2 FNYEAQ. Here the CDR3 reads CASSTSGGSTDTQYF. The CDR3 nucleotides read TGTGCCAGCAGCACCAGCGGGGGGAGCACAGATACGCAGTATTTT.

The CDR3 is CASSINSAEQYF. CDR3 nucleotide sequence: TGTGCCAGCAGTATTAACAGCGCCGAGCAGTACTTC. This chain links TRBV28 with TRBJ2-7, with D unresolved. Per the germline V gene, CDR1 is MDHEN and CDR2 is SYDVKM. The CDR3 is 12 residues long. Trimming stripped 5 bases from V and 6 bases from J, with 11 bases between. The entire variable domain, with the rest obtained from reference TRBV28 and TRBJ2-7, is as follows: DVKVTQSSRYLVKRTGEKVFLECVQDMDHENMFWYRQDPGLGLRLIYFSYDVKMKEKGDIPEGYSVSREKKERFSLILESASTNQTSMYLCASSINSAEQYFGPGTRLTVT.